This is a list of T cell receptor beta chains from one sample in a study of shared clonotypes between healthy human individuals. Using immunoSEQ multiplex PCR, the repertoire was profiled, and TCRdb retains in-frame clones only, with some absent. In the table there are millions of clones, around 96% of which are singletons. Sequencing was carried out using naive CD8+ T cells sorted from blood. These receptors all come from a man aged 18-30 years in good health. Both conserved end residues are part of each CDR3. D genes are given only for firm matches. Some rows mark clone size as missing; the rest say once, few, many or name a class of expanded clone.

cdr3_nt: TGCGCCAGTAATCTACTTACCGGGACAGGGCTCTCTGGGGCCAACGTCCTGACTTTC
cdr3_aa: CASNLLTGTGLSGANVLTF
v_call: TRBV5-1
clone_size: once
j_call: TRBJ2-6
d_call: TRBD1

cdr3_nt: TGCGCCAGCAGCTCGCTGACAGGGATCGGCTACGAGCAGTACTTC
cdr3_aa: CASSSLTGIGYEQYF
v_call: TRBV5-1
clone_size: .
j_call: TRBJ2-7
d_call: TRBD1

cdr3_nt: TGCAGCGTCGCCCAACTAGCAGGGTCCTACGAGCAGTACTTC
cdr3_aa: CSVAQLAGSYEQYF
v_call: TRBV29-1
clone_size: .
j_call: TRBJ2-7
d_call: .

cdr3_nt: TGTGCCATCAGTGAGTTGGGGGGCATTGGGTACGAGCAGTACTTC
cdr3_aa: CAISELGGIGYEQYF
v_call: TRBV10-3
clone_size: .
j_call: TRBJ2-7
d_call: .

cdr3_nt: TGTGCCAGCAGTTTCATACCCGGGACAGAAGACAATGAGCAGTTCTTC
cdr3_aa: CASSFIPGTEDNEQFF
v_call: TRBV27
clone_size: .
j_call: TRBJ2-1
d_call: TRBD1

cdr3_nt: TGTGCCAGCAGCGTTAGTATTTCGGGACAGGGTAACACCGGGGAGCTGTTTTTT
cdr3_aa: CASSVSISGQGNTGELFF
v_call: TRBV9
clone_size: .
j_call: TRBJ2-2
d_call: TRBD1

cdr3_nt: TGTGCCAGCAGTTACGGCCAGTCGGATACGCAGTATTTT
cdr3_aa: CASSYGQSDTQYF
v_call: TRBV6-5
clone_size: .
j_call: TRBJ2-3
d_call: .

cdr3_nt: TGTGCCAGCAGTTTATTGCGGCCCTTGGGCGACAATGAGCAGTTCTTC
cdr3_aa: CASSLLRPLGDNEQFF
v_call: TRBV27
clone_size: .
j_call: TRBJ2-1
d_call: .

cdr3_nt: TGTGCCAGTAGTACGGACACGACTTTCTATGGCTACACCTTC
cdr3_aa: CASSTDTTFYGYTF
v_call: TRBV19
clone_size: once
j_call: TRBJ1-2
d_call: .

cdr3_nt: TGTGCCAGCATCGAGGACAGGGGCTACAATGAGCAGTTCTTC
cdr3_aa: CASIEDRGYNEQFF
v_call: TRBV2
clone_size: .
j_call: TRBJ2-1
d_call: TRBD1

cdr3_nt: TGCAGTGCTAGGGGGCAAGAGACCCAGTACTTC
cdr3_aa: CSARGQETQYF
v_call: TRBV20-1
clone_size: .
j_call: TRBJ2-5
d_call: .

cdr3_nt: TGTGCCAGCAGCCCACTCAGGGGGCCAGATACGCAGTATTTT
cdr3_aa: CASSPLRGPDTQYF
v_call: TRBV27
clone_size: .
j_call: TRBJ2-3
d_call: TRBD1

cdr3_nt: TGCGCCAGGCTACAGGGGGCGAGCGGTCAGCCCCAGCATTTT
cdr3_aa: CARLQGASGQPQHF
v_call: TRBV5-1
clone_size: .
j_call: TRBJ1-5
d_call: TRBD1

cdr3_nt: TGTGCCAGCAGCGTTGGCACGGGCACTGAAGCTTTCTTT
cdr3_aa: CASSVGTGTEAFF
v_call: TRBV27
clone_size: .
j_call: TRBJ1-1
d_call: .

cdr3_nt: TGTGCCAGCAGTCCAGGGACGACAGGGAACACTGAAGCTTTCTTT
cdr3_aa: CASSPGTTGNTEAFF
v_call: TRBV27
clone_size: .
j_call: TRBJ1-1
d_call: .

cdr3_nt: TGTGCCAGTAGTATAATGGTGGACTATGGCTACACCTTC
cdr3_aa: CASSIMVDYGYTF
v_call: TRBV19
clone_size: .
j_call: TRBJ1-2
d_call: .

cdr3_nt: TGTGCCAGCAGCGTAGACCCTAGCGGGGGGTTCAATGAGCAGTTCTTC
cdr3_aa: CASSVDPSGGFNEQFF
v_call: TRBV9
clone_size: .
j_call: TRBJ2-1
d_call: TRBD2

cdr3_nt: TGTGCCACCAGCCCCGCGGGTCAAGAGACCCAGTACTTC
cdr3_aa: CATSPAGQETQYF
v_call: TRBV15
clone_size: .
j_call: TRBJ2-5
d_call: .

cdr3_nt: TGTGCCAGCAGTTCCGTAACAGACGATACGCAGTATTTT
cdr3_aa: CASSSVTDDTQYF
v_call: TRBV28
clone_size: .
j_call: TRBJ2-3
d_call: .

cdr3_nt: TGTGCCAGCAGCTTGCGACAGGGGTACAATGAGCAGTTCTTC
cdr3_aa: CASSLRQGYNEQFF
v_call: TRBV5-8
clone_size: .
j_call: TRBJ2-1
d_call: TRBD1

cdr3_nt: TGTGCCAGCAGCTCCCCGGGAGACCTCGATGGCTACACCTTC
cdr3_aa: CASSSPGDLDGYTF
v_call: TRBV5-4
clone_size: .
j_call: TRBJ1-2
d_call: .

cdr3_nt: TGTGCTAGTGGTTTGGACTCCGGGACAGGGGGCGAGAGCTCCTACGAGCAGTACTTC
cdr3_aa: CASGLDSGTGGESSYEQYF
v_call: TRBV12-5
clone_size: .
j_call: TRBJ2-7
d_call: TRBD1

cdr3_nt: TGTGCCAGCAGCTTAGGAGAGGGGGCGAGTTTCCATGAGCAGTTCTTC
cdr3_aa: CASSLGEGASFHEQFF
v_call: TRBV7-8
clone_size: .
j_call: TRBJ2-1
d_call: TRBD1

cdr3_nt: TGTGCCAGCAGCCAAGCAGAGACCTACGAGCAGTACTTC
cdr3_aa: CASSQAETYEQYF
v_call: TRBV4-2
clone_size: .
j_call: TRBJ2-7
d_call: .

cdr3_nt: TGTGCCAGCAGCTTAGCGGGACAGGGGGCCGATGGCTACACCTTC
cdr3_aa: CASSLAGQGADGYTF
v_call: TRBV7-9
clone_size: .
j_call: TRBJ1-2
d_call: TRBD1

cdr3_nt: TGCGCCAGCAGCCAAGATACGGGGGGCGCGGAGACCCAGTACTTC
cdr3_aa: CASSQDTGGAETQYF
v_call: TRBV4-3
clone_size: .
j_call: TRBJ2-5
d_call: .

cdr3_nt: TGTGCCAGCAGCTTGTTCCCTGAAGGGTTTACCTACGAGCAGTACTTC
cdr3_aa: CASSLFPEGFTYEQYF
v_call: TRBV5-6
clone_size: .
j_call: TRBJ2-7
d_call: .

cdr3_nt: TGTGCCAGCAGTTTATACAACACTATCGCGACAGGGATTAACTATGGCTACACCTTC
cdr3_aa: CASSLYNTIATGINYGYTF
v_call: TRBV28
clone_size: .
j_call: TRBJ1-2
d_call: TRBD1

cdr3_nt: TGCGCCAGCAGCCCAACGGCAGGGGTGGGCACTGAAGCTTTCTTT
cdr3_aa: CASSPTAGVGTEAFF
v_call: TRBV10-1
clone_size: .
j_call: TRBJ1-1
d_call: .

cdr3_nt: TGCGCCAGCAGCTTGAGGACAGGGGGACTGAACACTGAAGCTTTCTTT
cdr3_aa: CASSLRTGGLNTEAFF
v_call: TRBV5-1
clone_size: .
j_call: TRBJ1-1
d_call: TRBD1

cdr3_nt: TGCGCCAGCAGCTTGGGGCTTTCCAATCCCTGGAACACCGGGGAGCTGTTTTTT
cdr3_aa: CASSLGLSNPWNTGELFF
v_call: TRBV5-1
clone_size: .
j_call: TRBJ2-2
d_call: .

cdr3_nt: TGTGCCAGCAGTGAAGTCGGCGCAGGGTCGTACCAAGAGACCCAGTACTTC
cdr3_aa: CASSEVGAGSYQETQYF
v_call: TRBV25-1
clone_size: .
j_call: TRBJ2-5
d_call: .

cdr3_nt: TGTGCCAGCAGCCAAGTAGGTCTAGCGGACATAGAGCAGTTCTTC
cdr3_aa: CASSQVGLADIEQFF
v_call: TRBV14
clone_size: .
j_call: TRBJ2-1
d_call: TRBD2

cdr3_nt: TGTGCCAGCAGCTTAGTAGGGACAGGGGTCGCCGGGGAGCTGTTTTTT
cdr3_aa: CASSLVGTGVAGELFF
v_call: TRBV7-9
clone_size: .
j_call: TRBJ2-2
d_call: TRBD1

cdr3_nt: TGTGCCAGCAGCTTCCGGACTAGTGGCATCGGGCAGACCCAGTACTTC
cdr3_aa: CASSFRTSGIGQTQYF
v_call: TRBV5-4
clone_size: .
j_call: TRBJ2-5
d_call: TRBD2

cdr3_nt: TGTGCCAGCAGCTTAGCGGCGGGGTTGGGGACCGGGGAGCTGTTTTTT
cdr3_aa: CASSLAAGLGTGELFF
v_call: TRBV7-8
clone_size: .
j_call: TRBJ2-2
d_call: .

cdr3_nt: TGCGCCAGCAGCACTAGGACAGAGACCTATGACTACTATGGCTACACCTTC
cdr3_aa: CASSTRTETYDYYGYTF
v_call: TRBV5-1
clone_size: .
j_call: TRBJ1-2
d_call: .

cdr3_nt: TGTGCCAGCAGTTTAAGAGGGGGTGGGACTGAAGCTTTCTTT
cdr3_aa: CASSLRGGGTEAFF
v_call: TRBV27
clone_size: .
j_call: TRBJ1-1
d_call: .

cdr3_nt: TGTGCCACCAGCAGGCCAGGGGATAATCAGCCCCAGCATTTT
cdr3_aa: CATSRPGDNQPQHF
v_call: TRBV15
clone_size: once
j_call: TRBJ1-5
d_call: .

cdr3_nt: TGTGCCAGCAGCCCCCGGGTAGCGGGGGGGGTGTACACCCAGTACTTC
cdr3_aa: CASSPRVAGGVYTQYF
v_call: TRBV7-9
clone_size: once
j_call: TRBJ2-5
d_call: TRBD2

cdr3_nt: TGTGCCAGCGCCGAGCAAGCGGGGACCACAGATACGCAGTATTTT
cdr3_aa: CASAEQAGTTDTQYF
v_call: TRBV2
clone_size: .
j_call: TRBJ2-3
d_call: TRBD2

cdr3_nt: TGTGCCAGCAGCGTAGGGCTAGCGGGTAGTCCCCACGAGCAGTACTTC
cdr3_aa: CASSVGLAGSPHEQYF
v_call: TRBV9
clone_size: .
j_call: TRBJ2-7
d_call: TRBD2

cdr3_nt: TGTGCCAGCAGCTATAGCGGGATGGCGAACACCGGGGAGCTGTTTTTT
cdr3_aa: CASSYSGMANTGELFF
v_call: TRBV13
clone_size: few
j_call: TRBJ2-2
d_call: TRBD2

cdr3_nt: TGTGCCATACATTTCGACAGGGCCGGGGAGCTGTTTTTT
cdr3_aa: CAIHFDRAGELFF
v_call: TRBV19
clone_size: .
j_call: TRBJ2-2
d_call: TRBD1

cdr3_nt: TGTGCCAGTAGTATTTCCGGGACAGAGAACGAGCAGTACTTC
cdr3_aa: CASSISGTENEQYF
v_call: TRBV19
clone_size: .
j_call: TRBJ2-7
d_call: TRBD1

cdr3_nt: TGTGCCAGCAGTTTTTCCAACTATGGCTACACCTTC
cdr3_aa: CASSFSNYGYTF
v_call: TRBV28
clone_size: once
j_call: TRBJ1-2
d_call: .

cdr3_nt: TGTGCCAGCAGCGCAGGGTTTTCCTACGAGCAGTACTTC
cdr3_aa: CASSAGFSYEQYF
v_call: TRBV2
clone_size: .
j_call: TRBJ2-7
d_call: .

cdr3_nt: TGTGCCAGCAGCGGAGGGACTAGCGAGCTCGAGCAGTACTTC
cdr3_aa: CASSGGTSELEQYF
v_call: TRBV9
clone_size: .
j_call: TRBJ2-7
d_call: TRBD2

cdr3_nt: TGCGCCAGCTTGGCGGTCGGGGTAAACAATGAGCAGTTCTTC
cdr3_aa: CASLAVGVNNEQFF
v_call: TRBV5-1
clone_size: .
j_call: TRBJ2-1
d_call: .

cdr3_nt: TGTGCCAGCAGACAGGGGGTCGCTGGAAACACCATATATTTT
cdr3_aa: CASRQGVAGNTIYF
v_call: TRBV6-6
clone_size: once
j_call: TRBJ1-3
d_call: TRBD1

cdr3_nt: TGTGCCAGCAGCTTCCGGGGTTTTTACGAGCAGTACTTC
cdr3_aa: CASSFRGFYEQYF
v_call: TRBV5-4
clone_size: .
j_call: TRBJ2-7
d_call: .